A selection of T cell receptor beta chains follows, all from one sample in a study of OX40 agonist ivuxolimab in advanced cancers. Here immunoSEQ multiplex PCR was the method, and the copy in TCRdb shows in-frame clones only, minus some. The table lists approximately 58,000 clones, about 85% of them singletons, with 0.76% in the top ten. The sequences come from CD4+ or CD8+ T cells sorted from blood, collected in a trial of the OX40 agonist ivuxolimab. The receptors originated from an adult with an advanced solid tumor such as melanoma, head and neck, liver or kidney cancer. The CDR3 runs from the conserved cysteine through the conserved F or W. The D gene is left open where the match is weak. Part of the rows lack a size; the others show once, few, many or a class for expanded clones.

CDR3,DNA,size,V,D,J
CAWSRGLSGNTIYF,TGTGCCTGGAGTCGGGGCCTCTCTGGAAACACCATATATTTT,NA,TRBV30,NA,TRBJ1-3
CASSFGGNYGYTF,TGTGCCAGCAGCTTCGGGGGGAACTATGGCTACACCTTC,once,TRBV7-2,NA,TRBJ1-2
CASNSGPGAKEQYF,TGTGCCAGTAACAGTGGGCCAGGGGCGAAGGAGCAGTACTTC,few,TRBV19,NA,TRBJ2-7
CASSPAGQGNEKLFF,TGCGCCAGCAGCCCCGCGGGGCAGGGAAATGAAAAACTGTTTTTT,NA,TRBV5-1,NA,TRBJ1-4
CASSFPGADTQYF,TGCGCCAGCAGCTTTCCGGGGGCGGATACGCAGTATTTT,once,TRBV5-1,NA,TRBJ2-3
CASSYRTGGYTF,TGTGCCAGCAGTTACAGGACAGGCGGCTACACCTTC,NA,TRBV6-9,TRBD1,TRBJ1-2
CASRGARVWLEQYF,TGTGCCAGCAGGGGGGCCAGGGTCTGGCTCGAGCAGTACTTC,NA,TRBV2,NA,TRBJ2-7
CASRPGQLITYEQYF,TGTGCCAGCAGACCGGGACAGTTAATAACGTACGAGCAGTACTTC,NA,TRBV2,TRBD1,TRBJ2-7
CASYTGPPYYEQYF,TGTGCCAGTTACACTGGACCACCCTACTACGAGCAGTACTTC,NA,TRBV28,NA,TRBJ2-7
CASSPTVPGQFSSGANVLTF,TGTGCCAGCTCACCCACAGTCCCAGGACAATTTAGCTCTGGGGCCAACGTCCTGACTTTC,NA,TRBV18,NA,TRBJ2-6
CASSQYLGGKNEKLFF,TGCGCCAGCAGCCAATACTTAGGGGGTAAAAATGAAAAACTGTTTTTT,few,TRBV4-3,NA,TRBJ1-4
CASSHGRHSVEKLFF,TGTGCCAGCAGTCATGGGAGGCACTCGGTAGAAAAACTGTTTTTT,few,TRBV28,NA,TRBJ1-4
CASSQREPGQGNYEQYF,TGCGCCAGCAGTCAACGAGAACCGGGACAGGGAAACTACGAGCAGTACTTC,NA,TRBV23-1,TRBD1,TRBJ2-7
CASSLMGNSNQPQHF,TGTGCCAGCAGTTTGATGGGAAATAGCAATCAGCCCCAGCATTTT,NA,TRBV28,NA,TRBJ1-5
CASSPRAIAGPSSYNEQFF,TGTGCCAGCAGCCCACGAGCCATAGCGGGTCCTAGCTCCTACAATGAGCAGTTCTTC,NA,TRBV9,TRBD2,TRBJ2-1
CASSLQGNSPLHF,TGTGCCAGCAGTTTACAGGGGAATTCACCCCTCCACTTT,NA,TRBV6-5,TRBD1,TRBJ1-6
CAVQLINYGYTF,TGTGCCGTACAGCTAATTAACTATGGCTACACCTTC,NA,TRBV28,NA,TRBJ1-2
CASSLGRQGITNEKLFF,TGTGCCAGCAGCTTGGGGAGACAGGGTATTACTAATGAAAAACTGTTTTTT,NA,TRBV5-6,TRBD1,TRBJ1-4
CATSGLTIEPQHF,TGTGCCACCTCAGGACTGACCATCGAGCCCCAGCATTTT,NA,TRBV19,NA,TRBJ1-5
CASSQADRAGGSF,TGTGCCAGCAGCCAAGCGGACAGGGCTGGAGGCTCCTTC,NA,TRBV14,TRBD1,TRBJ1-2
CASSSPFLAGGYNEQFF,TGTGCCAGCAGTTCGCCCTTTCTAGCGGGAGGGTACAATGAGCAGTTCTTC,NA,TRBV6-4,TRBD2,TRBJ2-1
CASSQDPGANTGELFF,TGCGCCAGCAGCCAAGATCCGGGTGCGAACACCGGGGAGCTGTTTTTT,NA,TRBV4-3,NA,TRBJ2-2
CASSQGWGEAGEQYF,TGCGCCAGCAGCCAAGGGTGGGGGGAGGCGGGCGAGCAGTACTTC,NA,TRBV4-1,NA,TRBJ2-7
CASSIMPGRSYEQYF,TGTGCCAGTAGTATCATGCCAGGACGCTCCTACGAGCAGTACTTC,NA,TRBV19,NA,TRBJ2-7
CASSQDRSNKETQYF,TGCGCCAGCAGCCAAGATAGGAGCAACAAAGAGACCCAGTACTTC,NA,TRBV4-1,NA,TRBJ2-5
CASKHGGHIEYNSPLHF,TGTGCCAGCAAACATGGGGGACACATCGAATATAATTCACCCCTCCACTTT,NA,TRBV28,NA,TRBJ1-6
CASSARSVGKETQYF,TGTGCCAGCAGTGCCCGCTCGGTAGGGAAAGAGACCCAGTACTTC,NA,TRBV6-1,NA,TRBJ2-5
CATSRDLGQETQYF,TGTGCCACCAGCAGAGACCTAGGGCAAGAGACCCAGTACTTC,NA,TRBV15,NA,TRBJ2-5
CASSGPGRTRTDTQYF,TGTGCCAGCAGCGGTCCGGGACGGACTCGCACAGATACGCAGTATTTT,once,TRBV2,NA,TRBJ2-3
CASSQLQGGLFF,TGTGCCAGCAGCCAATTGCAAGGAGGGCTGTTTTTT,NA,TRBV16,NA,TRBJ2-2
CASSYSRGLDTEAFF,TGTGCCAGCAGTTACTCGAGGGGACTTGACACTGAAGCTTTCTTT,NA,TRBV6-6,NA,TRBJ1-1
CASSLGGGANVLTF,TGTGCCAGCAGTTTGGGGGGCGGGGCCAACGTCCTGACTTTC,medium-sized,TRBV27,NA,TRBJ2-6
CASSNYRDEAFF,TGTGCCAGCAGCAACTACCGGGACGAAGCTTTCTTT,NA,TRBV7-2,NA,TRBJ1-1
CASSLAGTGTYEQYF,TGCGCCAGCAGCCTTGCCGGGACAGGGACCTACGAGCAGTACTTC,NA,TRBV4-1,TRBD1,TRBJ2-7
CASSLNGLAGVQEQYF,TGTGCCAGCAGCTTAAATGGTCTAGCGGGAGTGCAGGAGCAGTACTTC,NA,TRBV7-2,TRBD2,TRBJ2-7
CASSRGAKPYEQYF,TGTGCCAGCAGCAGGGGGGCTAAGCCCTACGAGCAGTACTTC,NA,TRBV5-4,NA,TRBJ2-7
CSVEGETGANVLTF,TGCAGCGTTGAGGGTGAGACTGGGGCCAACGTCCTGACTTTC,NA,TRBV29-1,NA,TRBJ2-6
CASSEMGQGFGNEQFF,TGTGCCAGCAGTGAAATGGGACAGGGGTTCGGCAATGAGCAGTTCTTC,NA,TRBV2,TRBD1,TRBJ2-1
CASSLSSRTFVETQYF,TGTGCCAGCAGTTTATCCTCTCGGACATTCGTGGAGACCCAGTACTTC,NA,TRBV28,NA,TRBJ2-5
CASSLVSGAVEKLFF,TGTGCCAGCAGCTTGGTTAGTGGGGCTGTGGAAAAACTGTTTTTT,NA,TRBV5-6,NA,TRBJ1-4
CAWSVLADSYEQYF,TGTGCCTGGAGTGTACTAGCGGACTCCTACGAGCAGTACTTC,once,TRBV30,TRBD2,TRBJ2-7
CASGRDRGYEQYF,TGCGCCAGCGGCCGGGACAGGGGTTACGAGCAGTACTTC,NA,TRBV23-1,TRBD1,TRBJ2-7
CAWSSLAGGQQETQYF,TGTGCCTGGTCATCGCTAGCGGGAGGCCAACAAGAGACCCAGTACTTC,NA,TRBV30,TRBD2,TRBJ2-5
CASSKQGNTGELFF,TGTGCCAGCAGCAAACAGGGGAACACCGGGGAGCTGTTTTTT,NA,TRBV7-9,NA,TRBJ2-2
CSASAPSGFNEQFF,TGCAGCGCCTCAGCCCCTAGCGGATTCAATGAGCAGTTCTTC,NA,TRBV29-1,TRBD2,TRBJ2-1
CASSRTSTDTQYF,TGTGCCAGCAGCCGAACTAGCACAGATACGCAGTATTTT,NA,TRBV5-4,NA,TRBJ2-3
CASSPRRETQYF,TGTGCCAGCTCACCCCGTCGAGAGACCCAGTACTTC,once,TRBV18,NA,TRBJ2-5
CSVDRGTDTQYF,TGCAGCGTTGATCGGGGTACAGATACGCAGTATTTT,NA,TRBV29-1,NA,TRBJ2-3
CASSEGYGNTIYF,TGTGCCAGCAGCGAGGGGTACGGAAACACCATATATTTT,NA,TRBV9,NA,TRBJ1-3
CASTKGGSEAFF,TGTGCCAGCACCAAGGGGGGTTCTGAAGCTTTCTTT,NA,TRBV6-5,NA,TRBJ1-1
CASSLSSRRQETQYF,TGTGCCAGCAGCTTAAGTAGTCGGAGGCAAGAGACCCAGTACTTC,NA,TRBV7-3,NA,TRBJ2-5
CASSHAWGDDGYTF,TGTGCTAGCAGCCACGCGTGGGGAGATGATGGCTACACCTTC,few,TRBV7-7,NA,TRBJ1-2
CASTLSRGGHSNQPQHF,TGTGCCAGTACCTTAAGTCGGGGGGGCCATAGCAATCAGCCCCAGCATTTT,NA,TRBV19,NA,TRBJ1-5
CASAQGAYQETQYF,TGTGCCAGTGCACAGGGGGCCTATCAGGAGACCCAGTACTTC,NA,TRBV19,TRBD1,TRBJ2-5